One and the same sample provided the 7 T cell receptor beta chains below, sequenced in a study of cytomegalovirus exposure and HLA in healthy donors. The PCR employed 60 Vbeta primers together with 13 Jbeta primers. The repertoire was sequenced with immunoSEQ multiplex PCR; TCRdb's copy has only in-frame clones and lacks some. The sample comprises 160,000 or so clones, roughly 65% of which are singletons, and 4.7% rests with the top ten. The sequenced sample consisted of PBMCs. All receptors come from a man aged 18 to 29 in good health and CMV-seropositive.

This clone appeared once. V and J are TRBV6-4 and TRBJ2-1; 10 nucleotides line up with TRBD2. With V trimmed by 8 bases and J by 6 bases, 4 bases remained unmatched. The V gene's germline CDR1 is MRHNA and CDR2 SNTAGT. There are 13 residues in the CDR3. Here the CDR3 reads CASAQREGNEQFF. DNA of the CDR3: TGTGCCAGCGCCCAGCGGGAGGGCAATGAGCAGTTCTTC.

The chain uses TRBV11-3 and TRBJ2-1; D not certain. With 4 bases removed from V and 2 bases from J, the gap between germline ends came to 21 bases. The CDR3 is made up of 18 amino acids. Germline-derived CDR1 and CDR2 are SGHNT and YENEEA. CDR3 loop: CASSSPFGPGPAYNEQFF. DNA for the CDR3: TGTGCCAGCAGCTCCCCTTTTGGGCCAGGTCCTGCCTACAATGAGCAGTTCTTC.

The genes are TRBV9 and TRBJ2-1; 7 nucleotides align to TRBD1. J gave up 3 bases and V 3 bases, and 6 bases lay outside the gene matches. The CDR3 sequence is 15 residues long. The germline V gene encodes CDR1 SGDLS and CDR2 YYNGEE. The CDR3 DNA follows: TGTGCCAGCAGCGCCACAGGGGATGGCTACAATGAGCAGTTCTTC. This gives the protein CASSATGDGYNEQFF. Supplemented by reference TRBV9 and TRBJ2-1, the full variable domain reads DSGVTQTPKHLITATGQRVTLRCSPRSGDLSVYWYQQSLDQGLQFLIQYYNGEERAKGNILERFSAQQFPDLHSELNLSSLELGDSALYFCASSATGDGYNEQFFGPGTRLTVL.

The sample holds a few counts of this clone. The gene calls are TRBV2 and TRBJ2-1; TRBD2 might be the D (6 bases). The germline V gene has CDR1 SNHLY and CDR2 FYNNEI. The CDR3 consists of 12 residues. V dropped 6 bases and J dropped 15 bases, with 18 bases sitting between them. This chain's CDR3 is CASREGTGSGFF. The CDR3 DNA follows: TGTGCCAGCAGGGAGGGGACGGGTAGTGGGTTCTTC.

The chain recombines TRBV4-1 with TRBJ1-5; D gene uncertain. Per the germline V gene, CDR1 is MGHRA and CDR2 is YSYEKL. V lost 0 bases, J lost 6 bases, and 12 bases lay in between. The CDR3 runs to 15 residues. As DNA, the CDR3 is TGCGCCAGCAGCCAAGACCCCGGGAAGTTTCAGCCCCAGCATTTT. This codes for CASSQDPGKFQPQHF.

This clone was seen a single time. The gene calls are TRBV29-1 and TRBJ1-3; TRBD1 agrees at 7 bases. The CDR3 sequence is 14 residues long. V trimming: 5 bases; J trimming: 4 bases; junction bases outside the gene matches: 8. Germline V gene lookup returns CDR1 SQVTM and CDR2 ANQGSEA. The CDR3 region is CSVHDRERGNTIYF. The CDR3 region has the DNA TGCAGCGTTCACGACAGGGAAAGAGGAAACACCATATATTTT. Based on the CDR3 plus reference TRBV29-1 and TRBJ1-3, the full variable domain is SAVISQKPSRDICQRGTSLTIQCQVDSQVTMMFWYRQQPGQSLTLIATANQGSEATYESGFVIDKFPISRPNLTFSTLTVSNMSPEDSSIYLCSVHDRERGNTIYFGEGSWLTVV.

The chain recombines TRBV7-9 with TRBJ2-3; TRBD2 aligns across 13 bases. V lost 4 bases and J lost 6; bases outside the gene matches: 7. Germline lookup yields CDR1 SEHNR and CDR2 FQNEAQ (reference sequence). This CDR3 is 16 amino acids long. CDR3 in amino acids: CASSSGLAGEADTQYF. CDR3 nucleotide sequence: TGTGCCAGCAGCTCCGGACTAGCGGGAGAAGCGGATACGCAGTATTTT.